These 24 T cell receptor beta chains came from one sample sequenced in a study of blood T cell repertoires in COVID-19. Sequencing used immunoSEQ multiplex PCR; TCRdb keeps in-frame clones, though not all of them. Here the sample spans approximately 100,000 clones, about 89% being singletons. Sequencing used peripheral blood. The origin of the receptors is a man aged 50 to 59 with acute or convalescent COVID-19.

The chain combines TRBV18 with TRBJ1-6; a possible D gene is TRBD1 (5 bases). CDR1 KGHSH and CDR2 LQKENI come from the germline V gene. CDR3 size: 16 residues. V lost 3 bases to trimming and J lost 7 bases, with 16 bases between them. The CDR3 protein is CASSPDMRDSNSPLHF. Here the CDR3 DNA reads TGTGCCAGCTCACCCGATATGAGGGACTCCAATTCACCCCTCCACTTT.

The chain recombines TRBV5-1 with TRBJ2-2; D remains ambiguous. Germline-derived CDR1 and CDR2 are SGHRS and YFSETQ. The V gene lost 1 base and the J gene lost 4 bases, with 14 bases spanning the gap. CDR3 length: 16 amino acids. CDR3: CASSLFRVPGTGELFF. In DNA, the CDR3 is TGCGCCAGCAGCTTGTTTCGAGTACCGGGCACCGGGGAGCTGTTTTTT.

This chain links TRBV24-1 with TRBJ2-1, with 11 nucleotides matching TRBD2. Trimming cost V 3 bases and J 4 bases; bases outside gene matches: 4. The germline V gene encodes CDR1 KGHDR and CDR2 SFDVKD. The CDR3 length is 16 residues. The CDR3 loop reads CATSDETSGVYNEQFF. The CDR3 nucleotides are TGTGCCACCAGTGATGAGACTAGCGGGGTATACAATGAGCAGTTCTTC.

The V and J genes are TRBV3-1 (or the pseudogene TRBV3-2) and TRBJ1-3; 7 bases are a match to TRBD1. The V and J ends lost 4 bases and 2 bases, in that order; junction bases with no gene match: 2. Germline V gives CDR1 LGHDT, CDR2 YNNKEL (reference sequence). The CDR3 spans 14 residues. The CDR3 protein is CASSRGTAGNTIYF. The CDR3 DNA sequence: TGTGCCAGCAGCCGGGGGACAGCTGGAAACACCATATATTTT.

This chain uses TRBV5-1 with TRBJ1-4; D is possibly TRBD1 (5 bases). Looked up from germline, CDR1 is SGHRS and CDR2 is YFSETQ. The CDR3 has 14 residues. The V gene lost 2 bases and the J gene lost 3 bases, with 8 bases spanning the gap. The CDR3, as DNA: TGCGCCAGCAGCTTTGGGGCTCCTAATGAAAAACTGTTTTTT. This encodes CASSFGAPNEKLFF.

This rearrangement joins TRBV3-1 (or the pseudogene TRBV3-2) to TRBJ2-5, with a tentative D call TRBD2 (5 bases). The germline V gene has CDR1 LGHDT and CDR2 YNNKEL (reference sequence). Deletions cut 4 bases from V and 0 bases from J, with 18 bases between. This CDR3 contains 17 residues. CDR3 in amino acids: CASSPPLRAVDQETQYF. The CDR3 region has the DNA TGTGCCAGCAGCCCCCCCTTGCGGGCGGTGGACCAAGAGACCCAGTACTTC.

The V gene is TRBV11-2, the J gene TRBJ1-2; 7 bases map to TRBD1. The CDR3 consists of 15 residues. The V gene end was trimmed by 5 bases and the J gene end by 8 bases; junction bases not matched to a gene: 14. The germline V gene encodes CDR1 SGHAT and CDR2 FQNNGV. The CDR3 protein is CASSPTGQFFLGYTF. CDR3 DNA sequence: TGTGCCAGCAGCCCGACGGGACAGTTTTTTCTCGGCTACACCTTC.

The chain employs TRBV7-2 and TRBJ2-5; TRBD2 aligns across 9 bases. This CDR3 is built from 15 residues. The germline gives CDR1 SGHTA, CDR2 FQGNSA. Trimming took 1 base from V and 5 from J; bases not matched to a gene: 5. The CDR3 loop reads CASSLVLAGRETQYF. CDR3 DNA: TGTGCCAGCAGCTTAGTGCTAGCGGGAAGGGAGACCCAGTACTTC.

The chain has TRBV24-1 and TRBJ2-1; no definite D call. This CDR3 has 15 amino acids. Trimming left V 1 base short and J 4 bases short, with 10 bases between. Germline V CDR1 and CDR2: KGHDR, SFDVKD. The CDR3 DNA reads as TGTGCCACCAGTGATTTTTTCGGTGCTTACAATGAGCAGTTCTTC. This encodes CATSDFFGAYNEQFF.

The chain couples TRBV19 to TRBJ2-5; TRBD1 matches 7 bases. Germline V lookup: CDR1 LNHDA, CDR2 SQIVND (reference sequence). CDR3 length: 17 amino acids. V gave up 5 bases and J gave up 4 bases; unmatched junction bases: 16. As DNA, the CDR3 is TGTGCCAGTAGTCCAGGGGCATCTTTCAGGGGGAGAGAGACCCAGTACTTC. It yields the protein CASSPGASFRGRETQYF.

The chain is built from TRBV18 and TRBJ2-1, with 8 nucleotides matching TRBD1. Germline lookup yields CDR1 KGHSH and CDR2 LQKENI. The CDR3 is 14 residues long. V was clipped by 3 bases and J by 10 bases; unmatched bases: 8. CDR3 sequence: CASSPDINRGEQFF. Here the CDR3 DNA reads TGTGCCAGCTCACCCGACATTAACAGGGGGGAGCAGTTCTTC.

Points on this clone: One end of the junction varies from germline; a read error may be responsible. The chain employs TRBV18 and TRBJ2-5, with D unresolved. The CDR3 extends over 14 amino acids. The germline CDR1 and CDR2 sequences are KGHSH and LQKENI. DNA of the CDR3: TGTGCCAGCTCAGCACCGGGCCCAAAGGAGACCCAGTACTTC. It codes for CASSAPGPKETQYF.

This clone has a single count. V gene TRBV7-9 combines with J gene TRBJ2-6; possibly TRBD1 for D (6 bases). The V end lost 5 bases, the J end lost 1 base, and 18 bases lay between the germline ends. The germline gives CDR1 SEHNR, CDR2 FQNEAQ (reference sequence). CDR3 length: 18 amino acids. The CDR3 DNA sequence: TGTGCCAGCAGCCGTTTCGTGAGGGGGTATTCTGGGGCCAACGTCCTGACTTTC. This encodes CASSRFVRGYSGANVLTF.

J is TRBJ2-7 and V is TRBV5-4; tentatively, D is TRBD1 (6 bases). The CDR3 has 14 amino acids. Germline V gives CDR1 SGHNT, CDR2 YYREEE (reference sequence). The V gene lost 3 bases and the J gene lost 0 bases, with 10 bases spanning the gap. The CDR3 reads CASSWTGHSYEQYF. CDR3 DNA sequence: TGTGCCAGCAGCTGGACGGGACACTCCTACGAGCAGTACTTC.

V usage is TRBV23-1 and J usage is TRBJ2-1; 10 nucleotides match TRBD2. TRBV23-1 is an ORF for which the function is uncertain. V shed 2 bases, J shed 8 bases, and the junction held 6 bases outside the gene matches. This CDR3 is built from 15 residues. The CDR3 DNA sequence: TGCGCCAGCAGTCAACAAGCGGGAGGGCTCGATGAGCAGTTCTTC. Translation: CASSQQAGGLDEQFF.

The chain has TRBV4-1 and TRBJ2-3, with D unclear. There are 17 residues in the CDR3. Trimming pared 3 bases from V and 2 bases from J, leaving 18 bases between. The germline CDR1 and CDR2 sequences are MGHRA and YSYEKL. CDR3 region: CASSHPPSAGFTDTQYF. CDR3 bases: TGCGCCAGCAGCCACCCCCCTTCAGCCGGGTTCACAGATACGCAGTATTTT.

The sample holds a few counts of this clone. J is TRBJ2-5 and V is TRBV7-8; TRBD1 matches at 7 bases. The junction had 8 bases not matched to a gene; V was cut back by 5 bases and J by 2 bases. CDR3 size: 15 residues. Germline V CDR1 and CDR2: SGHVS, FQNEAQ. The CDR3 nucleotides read TGTGCCAGCAGCAAACAGGACAGGCTACAAGAGACCCAGTACTTC. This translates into CASSKQDRLQETQYF.

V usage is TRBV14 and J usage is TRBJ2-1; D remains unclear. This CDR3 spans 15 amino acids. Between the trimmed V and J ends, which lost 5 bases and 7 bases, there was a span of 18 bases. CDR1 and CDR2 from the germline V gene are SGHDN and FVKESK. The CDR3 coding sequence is TGTGCCAGCAGCGGCCTAGAGTTCGGGTTTAATGAGCAGTTCTTC. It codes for CASSGLEFGFNEQFF.

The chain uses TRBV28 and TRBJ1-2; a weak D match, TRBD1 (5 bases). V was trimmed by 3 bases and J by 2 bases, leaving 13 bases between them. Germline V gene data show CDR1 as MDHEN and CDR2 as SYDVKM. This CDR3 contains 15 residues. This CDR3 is CASSLNRLMNYGYTF. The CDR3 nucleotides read TGTGCCAGCAGTTTGAACAGGTTAATGAACTATGGCTACACCTTC.

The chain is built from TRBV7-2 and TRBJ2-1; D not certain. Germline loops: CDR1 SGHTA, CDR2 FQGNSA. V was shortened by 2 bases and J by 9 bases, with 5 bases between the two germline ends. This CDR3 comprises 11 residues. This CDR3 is CASSLLGEQFF. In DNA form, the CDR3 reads TGTGCCAGCAGCTTACTAGGTGAGCAGTTCTTC.

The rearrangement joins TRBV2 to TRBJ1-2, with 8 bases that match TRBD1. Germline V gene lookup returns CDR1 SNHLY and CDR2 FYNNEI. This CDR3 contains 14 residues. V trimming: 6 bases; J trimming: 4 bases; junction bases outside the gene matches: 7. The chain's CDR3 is CASRKGQAPYGYTF. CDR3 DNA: TGTGCCAGCAGGAAGGGACAGGCCCCCTATGGCTACACCTTC.

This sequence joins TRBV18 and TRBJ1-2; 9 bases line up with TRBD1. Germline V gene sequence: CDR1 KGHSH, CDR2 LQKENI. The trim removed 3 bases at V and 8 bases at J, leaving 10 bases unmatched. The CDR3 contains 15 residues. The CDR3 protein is CASSPPSTGGIGYTF. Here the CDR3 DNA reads TGTGCCAGCTCACCTCCGTCGACAGGGGGAATCGGCTACACCTTC.

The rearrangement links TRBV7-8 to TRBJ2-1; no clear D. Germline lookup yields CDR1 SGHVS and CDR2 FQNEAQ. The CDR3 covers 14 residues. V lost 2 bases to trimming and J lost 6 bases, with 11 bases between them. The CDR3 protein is CASSLNVAVNEQFF. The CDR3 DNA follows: TGTGCCAGCAGCTTAAATGTCGCGGTCAATGAGCAGTTCTTC.

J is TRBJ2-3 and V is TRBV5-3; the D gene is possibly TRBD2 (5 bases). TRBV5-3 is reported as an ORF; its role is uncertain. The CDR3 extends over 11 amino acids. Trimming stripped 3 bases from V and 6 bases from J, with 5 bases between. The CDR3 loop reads CARSCGDTQYF. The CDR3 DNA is TGTGCCAGAAGCTGCGGGGATACGCAGTATTTT.